Listed here are 25 T cell receptor beta chains from one sample, sequenced in a study of beta chain features in type 1 diabetes. Whole-study findings and limits: A moderate, significant TCRB CDR3 shortening appeared in type 1 diabetes across four CD4+ subsets.

These receptors have no identified antigens. The isolated RNA, all of it, was reverse transcribed, so expressed TCRB transcripts were what got sequenced. Using immunoSEQ multiplex PCR, the repertoire was profiled, and TCRdb retains in-frame clones only, with some absent. The table includes approximately 150,000 clones, approximately 62% detected once. The sample taken for sequencing was naive CD4+ T cells from blood. Receptor source: a man aged 25-45 years with type 1 diabetes.

The V gene is TRBV5-1, the J gene TRBJ2-3; a possible D gene is TRBD1 (6 bases). Germline CDR1 and CDR2: SGHRS and YFSETQ. V was cut by 3 bases and J by 4 bases, with 21 bases left in between. The CDR3 spans 17 residues. The CDR3 DNA sequence: TGCGCCAGCAGCTCGGTCATGGCAGGGGATTCCGCAGATACGCAGTATTTT. It translates to CASSSVMAGDSADTQYF. The entire variable domain, with the rest obtained from reference TRBV5-1 and TRBJ2-3, is as follows: KAGVTQTPRYLIKTRGQQVTLSCSPISGHRSVSWYQQTPGQGLQFLFEYFSETQRNKGNFPGRFSGRQFSNSRSEMNVSTLELGDSALYLCASSSVMAGDSADTQYFGPGTRLTVL.

Only a few counts were recorded for this clone. J is TRBJ2-3 and V is TRBV29-1; no definite D call. The CDR3 covers 13 residues. The germline V gene encodes CDR1 SQVTM and CDR2 ANQGSEA. Trimming took off 0 bases at V and 3 bases at J, with 7 bases between the two ends. Written as DNA, the CDR3 is TGCAGCGTTGAAGACGCCCAGACAGATACGCAGTATTTT. Residues: CSVEDAQTDTQYF.

This clone has more than one count but fewer than ten. The chain employs TRBV30 and TRBJ2-5; a weak D match, TRBD1 (5 bases). CDR1 and CDR2 from the germline V gene are GTSNPN and SVGIG (reference sequence). The CDR3 spans 13 residues. V was shortened by 4 bases and J by 4 bases, with 13 bases between the two germline ends. This chain's CDR3 is CAWTLTGGETQYF. In DNA, the CDR3 is TGTGCCTGGACCCTCACAGGTGGAGAGACCCAGTACTTC.

The V call is TRBV7-2, the J call TRBJ2-1; TRBD2 aligns across 10 bases. The CDR3 is 14 amino acids. Germline V lookup: CDR1 SGHTA, CDR2 FQGNSA. The ends lost 5 bases at V and 5 bases at J; junction bases unmatched: 3. CDR3 DNA sequence: TGTGCCAGCAGCATTAGCGGGGGGAACAATGAGCAGTTCTTC. Its translation is CASSISGGNNEQFF.

The V call is TRBV10-3, the J call TRBJ1-2; D is uncertain. The CDR3 is 13 amino acids. V was pared by 3 bases and J by 8 bases, with 13 bases between. Germline CDR1 reads ENHRY; CDR2 reads SYGVKD. In nucleotides, the CDR3 is TGTGCCATCAGTGATGATGCGGCGTGGGGCTACACCTTC. Its protein is CAISDDAAWGYTF.

This clone was recorded only once. The identical CDR3 is also encoded by other nucleotide sequences in the sample. The DNA of the CDR3 is TGTGCCAGCAGCTTAGGAGGCCAGGAGACCCAGTACTTC. Protein sequence: CASSLGGQETQYF. This chain uses TRBV7-2 with TRBJ2-5; no firm D call. The CDR3 is 13 residues long. Germline CDR1 is SGHTA and CDR2 is FQGNSA. V lost 1 base and J lost 5, with 8 bases in between. Variable domain in full (rest from reference TRBV7-2 and TRBJ2-5): GAGVSQSPSNKVTEKGKDVELRCDPISGHTALYWYRQSLGQGLEFLIYFQGNSAPDKSGLPSDRFSAERTGGSVSTLTIQRTQQEDSAVYLCASSLGGQETQYFGPGTRLLVL.

The genes are TRBV29-1 and TRBJ1-1, with a weak D call TRBD1 (6 bases). V was pared by 0 bases and J by 4 bases, with 12 bases between. This CDR3 has 14 amino acids. Germline V gives CDR1 SQVTM, CDR2 ANQGSEA. The DNA for the CDR3 is TGCAGCGTTGAAGATGTGGGGGCTGGCACTGAAGCTTTCTTT. As protein: CSVEDVGAGTEAFF. The full variable domain, its missing parts supplied by reference TRBV29-1 and TRBJ1-1, is SAVISQKPSRDICQRGTSLTIQCQVDSQVTMMFWYRQQPGQSLTLIATANQGSEATYESGFVIDKFPISRPNLTFSTLTVSNMSPEDSSIYLCSVEDVGAGTEAFFGQGTRLTVV.

The chain couples TRBV19 to TRBJ2-3, with 8 positions matching TRBD1. The junction had 10 bases not matched to a gene; V was cut back by 3 bases and J by 11 bases. Germline lookup yields CDR1 LNHDA and CDR2 SQIVND (reference sequence). The CDR3 is 14 amino acids. As DNA, the CDR3 is TGTGCCAGTAGTATGGGTACAGGGGGTGGCCTGCAGTATTTT. Protein: CASSMGTGGGLQYF.

The count of this clone is one. This rearrangement joins TRBV13 to TRBJ2-2; TRBD2 aligns across 10 bases. The germline V gene encodes CDR1 PRHDT and CDR2 FYEKMQ (reference sequence). Unmatched junction bases numbered 5, after V lost 5 bases and J lost 2 bases. This CDR3 contains 16 residues. The CDR3 nucleotides are TGTGCCAGCAGCCGCGGGACTAGCGTCAACACCGGGGAGCTGTTTTTT. It encodes CASSRGTSVNTGELFF.

This clone was found a few times. The V and J genes are TRBV5-1 and TRBJ2-7; TRBD1 aligns across 7 bases. Germline CDR1 is SGHRS and CDR2 is YFSETQ. The CDR3 extends over 13 amino acids. The ends lost 4 bases at V and 2 bases at J; junction bases unmatched: 3. CDR3 nucleotide sequence: TGCGCCAGCAGCGAGACAGGGCCCTACGAGCAGTACTTC. Amino acid sequence: CASSETGPYEQYF.

Only a few counts were recorded for this clone. The J gene is TRBJ2-5, the V gene TRBV14, with D perhaps TRBD1 (6 bases). The V gene lost 8 bases and the J gene lost 5 bases, with 15 bases spanning the gap. The V gene's germline CDR1 is SGHDN and CDR2 FVKESK. This CDR3 is 13 amino acids long. CDR3 sequence (DNA): TGTGCCAGCTCCCGTTGGGGGCCCGAGACCCAGTACTTC. Protein sequence: CASSRWGPETQYF. The whole variable domain, remainder taken from reference TRBV14 and TRBJ2-5, is EAGVTQFPSHSVIEKGQTVTLRCDPISGHDNLYWYRRVMGKEIKFLLHFVKESKQDESGMPNNRFLAERTGGTYSTLKVQPAELEDSGVYFCASSRWGPETQYFGPGTRLLVL.

The chain combines TRBV30 with TRBJ2-1; D tentatively fits TRBD1 or TRBD2 (5 bases each). Germline V gives CDR1 GTSNPN, CDR2 SVGIG (reference sequence). The V end was cut by 2 bases, the J end by 12 bases, with 17 bases between. The CDR3 is 13 amino acids. CDR3 residues: CAWSPGTPSGQFF. The CDR3 DNA is TGTGCCTGGAGTCCCGGGACCCCTTCGGGGCAGTTCTTC.

The count of this clone is one. The gene calls are TRBV5-4 and TRBJ2-2; D remains unclear. With 1 base removed from V and 2 bases from J, the gap between germline ends came to 0 bases. Germline loops: CDR1 SGHNT, CDR2 YYREEE (reference sequence). The CDR3 has 12 amino acids. The CDR3 nucleotides are TGTGCCAGCAGCTTGAACACCGGGGAGCTGTTTTTT. Translating it yields CASSLNTGELFF.

Concerning this clone itself: Other nucleotide sequences in the sample specify the same CDR3. The chain combines TRBV5-1 with TRBJ2-7; D call uncertain. This CDR3 contains 11 residues. Germline V gives CDR1 SGHRS, CDR2 YFSETQ. V was trimmed by 0 bases and J by 7 bases, leaving 5 bases between them. The CDR3, as DNA: TGCGCCAGCAGCTTGGCCGGGGAGCAGTACTTC. This codes for CASSLAGEQYF. Full variable domain (rest looked up from reference TRBV5-1 and TRBJ2-7): KAGVTQTPRYLIKTRGQQVTLSCSPISGHRSVSWYQQTPGQGLQFLFEYFSETQRNKGNFPGRFSGRQFSNSRSEMNVSTLELGDSALYLCASSLAGEQYFGPGTRLTVT.

The J gene is TRBJ1-2, the V gene TRBV29-1, with D perhaps TRBD1 (5 bases). The CDR3 is made up of 14 amino acids. CDR1 is SQVTM, CDR2 ANQGSEA, per germline. The V and J ends lost 3 bases and 0 bases respectively, with 11 bases between them. CDR3 region: CSVDAGGANYGYTF. CDR3 DNA: TGCAGCGTTGATGCCGGGGGTGCTAACTATGGCTACACCTTC. The whole variable domain, remainder taken from reference TRBV29-1 and TRBJ1-2, is SAVISQKPSRDICQRGTSLTIQCQVDSQVTMMFWYRQQPGQSLTLIATANQGSEATYESGFVIDKFPISRPNLTFSTLTVSNMSPEDSSIYLCSVDAGGANYGYTFGSGTRLTVV.

J is TRBJ2-3 and V is TRBV6-5; 7 bases match TRBD2. This CDR3 contains 14 residues. CDR1 and CDR2 (germline): MNHEY, SVGAGI. V shed 5 bases, J shed 0 bases, and the junction held 2 bases outside the gene matches. CDR3 in amino acids: CASSATSSTDTQYF. The CDR3 nucleotides read TGTGCCAGCAGTGCGACTAGCAGCACAGATACGCAGTATTTT.

The V gene is TRBV25-1, the J gene TRBJ2-7; D gene ambiguous. Germline CDR1 is MGHDK and CDR2 is SYGVNS. CDR3 length: 13 amino acids. The germline V and J ends were trimmed by 8 bases and 1 base, with 12 bases remaining between them. This CDR3 reads CASGKTDSYEQYF. CDR3 DNA sequence: TGTGCCAGCGGAAAGACGGATTCCTACGAGCAGTACTTC.

This clone was picked up a small number of times. This chain links TRBV7-9 with TRBJ2-3; 7 bases align to TRBD2. V trimming: 3 bases; J trimming: 2 bases; junction bases outside the gene matches: 11. Germline CDR1 reads SEHNR; CDR2 reads FQNEAQ (reference sequence). CDR3 length: 17 residues. The DNA of the CDR3 is TGTGCCAGCAGCTTCCCAGGAGGCGGGGGACTCACAGATACGCAGTATTTT. Its translation is CASSFPGGGGLTDTQYF.

This clone was found a few times. The chain joins TRBV30 to TRBJ1-6; D call uncertain. The germline V gene has CDR1 GTSNPN and CDR2 SVGIG (reference sequence). Between the trimmed V and J ends, which lost 0 bases and 7 bases, there was a span of 7 bases. This CDR3 comprises 13 residues. The CDR3 loop reads CAWSVQKNSPLHF. CDR3 bases: TGTGCCTGGAGTGTACAGAAGAATTCACCCCTCCACTTT.

CDR3 nucleotide sequence: TGTGCCAGCAGTTTATTCAGGGGACTACAAGAGACCCAGTACTTC. It codes for CASSLFRGLQETQYF. The genes are TRBV28 and TRBJ2-5, with D tentatively TRBD2 (7 bases). V dropped 1 base and J dropped 2 bases, with 11 bases sitting between them. Per the germline V gene, CDR1 is MDHEN and CDR2 is SYDVKM. The CDR3 runs 15 residues.

In this sample, this clone turned up a few times. V gene TRBV23-1 combines with J gene TRBJ2-7; D remains unclear. TRBV23-1 is annotated as an ORF whose role is uncertain. The CDR3 has 14 amino acids. The ends were cut back, 6 bases at V and 3 bases at J, with 15 bases in the middle. CDR3: CASRRQVKSYEQYF. DNA of the CDR3: TGCGCCAGCAGGCGTCAGGTGAAGAGCTACGAGCAGTACTTC.

The rearrangement uses TRBV11-2 and TRBJ2-5; 8 nucleotides match TRBD1. The CDR3 contains 15 residues. The germline CDR1 and CDR2 sequences are SGHAT and FQNNGV. Losses at the gene ends were 5 bases for V and 5 bases for J; bases not matched to a gene: 10. CDR3 nucleotides: TGTGCCAGCAGCCCCCGGACAGGGTCATGGGAGACCCAGTACTTC. This codes for CASSPRTGSWETQYF. The variable domain in full, with the rest retrieved from reference TRBV11-2 and TRBJ2-5, is EAGVAQSPRYKIIEKRQSVAFWCNPISGHATLYWYQQILGQGPKLLIQFQNNGVVDDSQLPKDRFSAERLKGVDSTLKIQPAKLEDSAVYLCASSPRTGSWETQYFGPGTRLLVL.

The chain carries TRBV5-1 and TRBJ2-3; tentative D call: TRBD1 (6 bases). V gave up 3 bases and J gave up 3 bases, with 14 bases separating them. The germline V gene has CDR1 SGHRS and CDR2 YFSETQ. The CDR3 loop spans 15 amino acids. DNA of the CDR3: TGCGCCAGCAGCTCGACAGGAAAGGGGACAGATACGCAGTATTTT. Amino acids: CASSSTGKGTDTQYF.

The chain uses TRBV25-1 and TRBJ1-2, with D possibly TRBD1 on 5 matching bases. The V end was cut by 6 bases, the J end by 2 bases, with 13 bases between. There are 14 residues in the CDR3. Germline CDR1 reads MGHDK; CDR2 reads SYGVNS. The CDR3 region has the DNA TGTGCCAGCAGAAGCTCCGGACAAAACTATGGCTACACCTTC. It encodes CASRSSGQNYGYTF.

The chain combines TRBV25-1 with TRBJ2-3, with TRBD1 matching 8 bases. CDR3 length: 15 residues. CDR1 is MGHDK, CDR2 SYGVNS, per germline. Trimming removed 4 bases from V and 6 bases from J; junction bases left unmatched: 9. CDR3 region: CASSALDRGPDTQYF. The CDR3 DNA reads TGTGCCAGCAGTGCCCTCGACAGGGGCCCCGATACGCAGTATTTT.